This T cell receptor beta chain comes out of a study of T-cell reconstitution after alpha-beta-depleted transplantation in children. Unique molecular identifiers were built into the TCRbeta library. One entry per CDR3 protein, called by TCRdb with MiXCR from the PCR reads. The table lists 150,000 to 250,000 distinct CDR3 sequences, roughly 6.5% of them singletons. Study findings and constraints: At day 60, the high TCRbeta diversity found in some patients originated from recipient T cells and thymic progenitors that had survived. By one year post-transplant, T-cell counts and diversity largely arose from T cells that were newly produced. As was reported, about two months after transplant, alpha-beta T cells came from several hundred expanded graft clones.

This clonotype was seen ten or more times. The antigen is unknown. This material consisted of PBMCs, taken before TCRalphabeta/CD19-depleted stem cell transplant. The TCR was taken from a girl less than two years old with combined immunodeficiency, due to receive a stem cell transplant.

The CDR3 nucleotides are TGTGCCAGCAGTTTAGCGGAAACCTCCTACAATGAGCAGTTCTTC. Translation: CASSLAETSYNEQFF. The rearrangement uses TRBV6-5 and TRBJ2-1, with D possibly being TRBD2 (6 bases). Looked up from germline, CDR1 is MNHEY and CDR2 is SVGAGI. CDR3 length: 15 amino acids. Trimming removed 4 bases at V and 0 bases at J, with 10 bases between.